A single sample is the source of the 4 T cell receptor beta chains below, sequenced in a study of cytomegalovirus exposure and HLA in healthy donors. PCR employed 60 Vbeta and 13 Jbeta primers. Generated by immunoSEQ multiplex PCR, the TCRdb table keeps only in-frame clones and is missing some. The table shows about 120,000 clones, with around 69% occurring only once. Sequenced material: PBMCs. These receptors came from a woman in her thirties or forties in good health and CMV-seropositive.

The chain joins TRBV5-1 to TRBJ1-2; TRBD1 aligns across 7 bases. CDR1 is SGHRS and CDR2 is YFSETQ in the germline V gene. The CDR3 extends over 14 amino acids. The junction had 5 bases not matched to a gene; V was cut back by 4 bases and J by 2 bases. The DNA for the CDR3 is TGCGCCAGCAGCGAGACAGGGCGAAACTATGGCTACACCTTC. Protein product: CASSETGRNYGYTF.

V is TRBV7-2 and J is TRBJ1-1; D gene unclear. CDR1 is SGHTA, CDR2 FQGNSA, per germline. The V end was cut by 1 base, the J end by 5 bases, with 11 bases between. The CDR3 totals 14 residues. The CDR3, as DNA: TGTGCCAGCAGCTTAGATTTCGGCGGAACTGAAGCTTTCTTT. This translates into CASSLDFGGTEAFF.

V gene TRBV19 combines with J gene TRBJ1-1, with D maybe TRBD1 (6 bases). The V gene lost 11 bases and the J gene lost 2 bases, with 18 bases spanning the gap. The CDR3 contains 14 residues. Germline CDR1 reads LNHDA; CDR2 reads SQIVND (reference sequence). DNA for the CDR3: TGTGCCGTCTCTCGACAGGCCCCAAACACTGAAGCTTTCTTT. Translating gives CAVSRQAPNTEAFF. Full variable domain (rest looked up from reference TRBV19 and TRBJ1-1): DGGITQSPKYLFRKEGQNVTLSCEQNLNHDAMYWYRQDPGQGLRLIYYSQIVNDFQKGDIAEGYSVSREKKESFPLTVTSAQKNPTAFYLCAVSRQAPNTEAFFGQGTRLTVV.

This clone was counted a few times. The V and J genes are TRBV5-4 and TRBJ2-3; 12 bases map to TRBD1. J was trimmed by 5 bases and V by 4 bases; bases with no gene match: 5. There are 15 residues in the CDR3. In germline, CDR1 is SGHNT, CDR2 YYREEE (reference sequence). In nucleotides, the CDR3 is TGTGCCAGCAGCCTCGGGACAGGGGGCTTAGATACGCAGTATTTT. Its translation is CASSLGTGGLDTQYF.